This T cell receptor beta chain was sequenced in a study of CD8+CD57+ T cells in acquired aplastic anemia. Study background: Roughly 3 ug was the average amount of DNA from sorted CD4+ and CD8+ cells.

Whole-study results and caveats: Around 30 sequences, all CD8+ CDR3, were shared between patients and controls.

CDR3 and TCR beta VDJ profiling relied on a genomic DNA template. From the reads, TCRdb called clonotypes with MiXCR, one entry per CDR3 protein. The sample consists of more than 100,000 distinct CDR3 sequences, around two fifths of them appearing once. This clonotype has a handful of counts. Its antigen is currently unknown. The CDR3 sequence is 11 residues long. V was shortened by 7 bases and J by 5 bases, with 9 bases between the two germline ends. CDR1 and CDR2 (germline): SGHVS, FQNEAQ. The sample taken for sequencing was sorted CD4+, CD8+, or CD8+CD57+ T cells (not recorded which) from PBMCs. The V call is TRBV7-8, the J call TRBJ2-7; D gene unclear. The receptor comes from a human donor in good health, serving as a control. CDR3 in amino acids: CASTSGHEQYF. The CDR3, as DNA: TGTGCCAGCACCTCTGGCCACGAGCAGTACTTC.